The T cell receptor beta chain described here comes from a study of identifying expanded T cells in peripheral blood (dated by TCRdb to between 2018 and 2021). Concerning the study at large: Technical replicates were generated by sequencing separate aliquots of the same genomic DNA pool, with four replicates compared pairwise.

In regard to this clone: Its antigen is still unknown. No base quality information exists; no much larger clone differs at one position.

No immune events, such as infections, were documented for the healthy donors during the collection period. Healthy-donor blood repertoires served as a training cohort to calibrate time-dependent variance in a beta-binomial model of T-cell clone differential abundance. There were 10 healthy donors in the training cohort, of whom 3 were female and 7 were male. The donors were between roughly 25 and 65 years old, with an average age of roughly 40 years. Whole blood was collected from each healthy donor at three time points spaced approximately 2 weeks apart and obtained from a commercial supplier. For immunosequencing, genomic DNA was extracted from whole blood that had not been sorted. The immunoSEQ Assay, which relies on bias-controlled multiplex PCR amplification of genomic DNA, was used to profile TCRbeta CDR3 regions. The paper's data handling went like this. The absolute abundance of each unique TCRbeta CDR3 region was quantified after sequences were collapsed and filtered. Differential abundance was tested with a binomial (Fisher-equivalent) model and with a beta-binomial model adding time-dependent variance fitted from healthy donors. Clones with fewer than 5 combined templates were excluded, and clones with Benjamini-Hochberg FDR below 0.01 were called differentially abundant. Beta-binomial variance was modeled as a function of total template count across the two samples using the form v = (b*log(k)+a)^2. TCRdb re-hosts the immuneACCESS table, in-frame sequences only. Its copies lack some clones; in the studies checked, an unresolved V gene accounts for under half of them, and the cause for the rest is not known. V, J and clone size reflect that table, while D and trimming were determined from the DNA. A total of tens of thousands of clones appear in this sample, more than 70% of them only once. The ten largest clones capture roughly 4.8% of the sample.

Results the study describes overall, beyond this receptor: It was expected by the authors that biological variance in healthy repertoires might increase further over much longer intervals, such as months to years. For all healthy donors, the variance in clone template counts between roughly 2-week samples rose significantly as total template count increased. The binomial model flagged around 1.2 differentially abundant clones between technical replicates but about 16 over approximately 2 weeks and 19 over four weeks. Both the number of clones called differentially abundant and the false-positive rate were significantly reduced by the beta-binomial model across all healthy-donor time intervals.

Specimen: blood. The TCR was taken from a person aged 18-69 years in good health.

The nucleotide sequence reads TGTGCCAGCAGCCAATCTCGGGACACTGAAGCTTTCTTT. It specifies CASSQSRDTEAFF. The chain uses TRBV14 and TRBJ1-1; the D gene identity is not certain. From the germline V gene, CDR1 is SGHDN and CDR2 is FVKESK. From the cysteine up to the phenylalanine, the CDR3 has a length of 13 residues. Left in the record is the CDR3 DNA by itself, 39 bases read in frame from the first base. Trimming removed 2 bases from V and 3 bases from J, leaving 7 bases between the germline ends.